These 21 T cell receptor beta chains came from one sample sequenced in a study of blood T cell repertoires in COVID-19. Sequencing used immunoSEQ multiplex PCR; TCRdb keeps in-frame clones, though not all of them. The sample has roughly 320,000 clones; roughly 86% are singletons. The sample comprised peripheral blood. These receptors came from a man between 70 and 80 years old with acute or convalescent COVID-19.

Note on this clone: The junction differs from germline at one of its ends, possibly a read error. The V gene is TRBV7-2, the J gene TRBJ1-2, with no clear D. The germline V gene encodes CDR1 SGHTA and CDR2 FQGNSA. CDR3 length: 11 residues. CDR3 loop: CASSLYLEAAF. DNA for the CDR3: TGTGCCAGCAGCTTATATTTGGAGGCTGCCTTC.

A remark on this clone: The junction does not match germline at one end; this may be a read error. The V and J genes are TRBV7-8 and TRBJ2-3; 8 bases fit TRBD2. Germline assignment: CDR1 SGHVS and CDR2 FQNEAQ. The CDR3 extends over 14 amino acids. The CDR3 DNA follows: TGTGCCGGCAGCACAAGCGGGAGTCGGGATACGCAGTATTTT. It is translated as CAGSTSGSRDTQYF.

This sequence joins TRBV15 and TRBJ2-1, with 13 bases fitting TRBD2. J lost 0 bases, V lost 0 bases, and 5 bases had no gene match. CDR1 is LNHNV, CDR2 YYDKDF, per germline (reference sequence). This CDR3 has 19 amino acids. The DNA for the CDR3 is TGTGCCACCAGCAGAGATAGGGGACTAGCGGGAACCTCCTACAATGAGCAGTTCTTC. Translation gives CATSRDRGLAGTSYNEQFF. The whole variable domain, remainder taken from reference TRBV15 and TRBJ2-1, is DAMVIQNPRYQVTQFGKPVTLSCSQTLNHNVMYWYQQKSSQAPKLLFHYYDKDFNNEADTPDNFQSRRPNTSFCFLDIRSPGLGDTAMYLCATSRDRGLAGTSYNEQFFGPGTRLTVL.

The rearrangement joins TRBV6-5 to TRBJ1-1, with D possibly being TRBD1 (6 bases). The CDR3 runs 16 residues. Looked up from germline, CDR1 is MNHEY and CDR2 is SVGAGI. V shed 2 bases and J shed 0 bases, with 13 bases lying between them. CDR3 residues: CASSYRPGQVNTEAFF. In DNA form, the CDR3 reads TGTGCCAGCAGTTACCGCCCGGGACAAGTGAACACTGAAGCTTTCTTT.

This clone was seen a handful of times. V and J are TRBV2 and TRBJ1-2; perhaps TRBD1 as D (5 bases). The V and J ends lost 10 bases and 5 bases respectively, with 11 bases between them. In germline, CDR1 is SNHLY, CDR2 FYNNEI. The CDR3 contains 11 residues. CDR3 residues: CATPGAYGYTF. CDR3 sequence (DNA): TGTGCCACCCCTGGGGCATATGGCTACACCTTC. The variable domain in full, with the rest retrieved from reference TRBV2 and TRBJ1-2, is EPEVTQTPSHQVTQMGQEVILRCVPISNHLYFYWYRQILGQKVEFLVSFYNNEISEKSEIFDDQFSVERPDGSNFTLKIRSTKLEDSAMYFCATPGAYGYTFGSGTRLTVV.

The chain is built from TRBV5-1 and TRBJ1-5; tentatively, D is TRBD1 (5 bases). Germline V gene sequence: CDR1 SGHRS, CDR2 YFSETQ. V shed 0 bases and J shed 6 bases, with 7 bases lying between them. The CDR3 covers 13 residues. The CDR3 bases are TGCGCCAGCAGCTTGGAGGGGATTCAGCCCCAGCATTTT. It translates to CASSLEGIQPQHF.

This clone occurred once. The chain is built from TRBV28 and TRBJ1-1; TRBD1 agrees at 10 bases. The germline gives CDR1 MDHEN, CDR2 SYDVKM. The CDR3 covers 17 residues. V dropped 5 bases and J dropped 5; count of bases not matched to a gene: 14. The DNA of the CDR3 is TGTGCCAGCAGTGCACGACAGGGGGCTTCCTCTGAGACTGAAGCTTTCTTT. Its translation: CASSARQGASSETEAFF.

This chain connects TRBV5-4 to TRBJ2-7; TRBD2 aligns across 14 bases. Trimming cost V 3 bases and J 7 bases; bases outside gene matches: 9. CDR1 and CDR2 (germline): SGHNT, YYREEE (reference sequence). The CDR3 loop spans 16 amino acids. The CDR3 region is CASSSKTSGGASEQYF. The CDR3 nucleotides are TGTGCCAGCAGCTCCAAGACTAGCGGGGGGGCGAGTGAGCAGTACTTC.

The J gene is TRBJ1-6, the V gene TRBV9, with D possibly being TRBD1 (5 bases). Germline lookup yields CDR1 SGDLS and CDR2 YYNGEE. The CDR3 is 13 residues long. The V and J ends lost 7 bases and 10 bases respectively, with 15 bases between them. For the CDR3, the DNA is TGTGCCAGCGCCCGGCAGGGAACCTCACCCCTCCACTTT. Its protein is CASARQGTSPLHF.

The V and J genes are TRBV19 and TRBJ2-5, with TRBD2 matching 10 bases. This CDR3 has 13 amino acids. Germline loops: CDR1 LNHDA, CDR2 SQIVND (reference sequence). With 3 bases clipped from V and 5 bases from J, the junction kept 0 bases outside the gene matches. CDR3 loop: CASSMGLAETQYF. In DNA, the CDR3 is TGTGCCAGTAGTATGGGACTAGCGGAGACCCAGTACTTC. Full variable domain (missing parts from reference TRBV19 and TRBJ2-5): DGGITQSPKYLFRKEGQNVTLSCEQNLNHDAMYWYRQDPGQGLRLIYYSQIVNDFQKGDIAEGYSVSREKKESFPLTVTSAQKNPTAFYLCASSMGLAETQYFGPGTRLLVL.

Only one count was recorded for this clone. The chain combines TRBV4-2 with TRBJ1-2, with D possibly TRBD1 on 6 matching bases. V was shortened by 0 bases and J by 3 bases, with 8 bases between the two germline ends. CDR3 size: 14 residues. The germline gives CDR1 LGHNA, CDR2 YNFKEQ. CDR3 in amino acids: CASSQDRGDYGYTF. DNA for the CDR3: TGTGCCAGCAGCCAAGACAGGGGAGACTATGGCTACACCTTC.

The V call is TRBV5-1, the J call TRBJ2-1; 9 bases are shared with TRBD1. Germline V gene sequence: CDR1 SGHRS, CDR2 YFSETQ. V shed 6 bases and J 1 base; nucleotides not matched to a gene: 2. This CDR3 has 14 amino acids. The CDR3 DNA reads TGCGCCAGCACTGGACAGGGGTCCTACAATGAGCAGTTCTTC. Protein sequence: CASTGQGSYNEQFF.

The CDR3 protein is CASSTNSQGTGELFF. CDR3 nucleotide sequence: TGTGCCAGTAGTACAAACTCACAGGGAACGGGGGAGCTGTTTTTT. The chain links TRBV19 to TRBJ2-2, with a possible D match to TRBD1 (6 bases). Per the germline V gene, CDR1 is LNHDA and CDR2 is SQIVND (reference sequence). Trimming shortened V by 4 bases and J by 8 bases, and 17 bases separated the two germline ends. This CDR3 spans 15 amino acids.

The CDR3 nucleotides are TGTGCCAGCAGCCCCGGGACAGATTTATATGGCTACACCTTC. Residues: CASSPGTDLYGYTF. The chain has TRBV27 and TRBJ1-2, with TRBD1 matching over 7 bases. Germline trimming cut 6 bases from V and 5 bases from J; bases unmatched to any gene: 9. The CDR3 is 14 amino acids. Germline V gives CDR1 MNHEY, CDR2 SMNVEV (reference sequence).

V is TRBV2 and J is TRBJ2-1, with unresolved D. The V end lost 6 bases, the J end lost 5 bases, and 5 bases lay between the germline ends. This CDR3 has 11 amino acids. Germline assignment: CDR1 SNHLY and CDR2 FYNNEI. The CDR3 region has the DNA TGTGCCAGCAGGCAGAACAATGAGCAGTTCTTC. Protein: CASRQNNEQFF.

This clone appeared once. For the CDR3, the DNA is TGTGCCAGCAGCCCTGGACAGGGGGCGATTGGCTACACCTTC. Protein sequence: CASSPGQGAIGYTF. This sequence joins TRBV7-9 and TRBJ1-2; 11 bases agree with TRBD1. V trimming: 5 bases; J trimming: 7 bases; junction bases outside the gene matches: 6. CDR1 and CDR2 from the germline V gene are SEHNR and FQNEAQ (reference sequence). The CDR3 has 14 residues. Looking up the rest from reference TRBV7-9 and TRBJ1-2 gives the full variable domain: DTGVSQNPRHKITKRGQNVTFRCDPISEHNRLYWYRQTLGQGPEFLTYFQNEAQLEKSRLLSDRFSAERPKGSFSTLEIQRTEQGDSAMYLCASSPGQGAIGYTFGSGTRLTVV.

This clone was detected only once. The V and J genes are TRBV7-8 and TRBJ1-2, with 12 nucleotides matching TRBD1. V trimming: 4 bases; J trimming: 8 bases; junction bases outside the gene matches: 8. Germline V gives CDR1 SGHVS, CDR2 FQNEAQ. This CDR3 has 15 amino acids. The CDR3 region has the DNA TGTGCCAGCAGCTCGAAGGGACAGGGGGCGCACGGCTACACCTTC. This codes for CASSSKGQGAHGYTF. The variable domain in full, completed from reference TRBV7-8 and TRBJ1-2, reads GAGVSQSPRYKVAKRGQDVALRCDPISGHVSLFWYQQALGQGPEFLTYFQNEAQLDKSGLPSDRFFAERPEGSVSTLKIQRTQQEDSAVYLCASSSKGQGAHGYTFGSGTRLTVV.

The chain recombines TRBV5-1 with TRBJ1-1; the match to TRBD1 covers 8 bases. This CDR3 comprises 15 residues. From germline, CDR1 is SGHRS and CDR2 YFSETQ. J was trimmed by 1 base and V by 5 bases; bases with no gene match: 7. CDR3 protein: CASSLDTGGNTEAFF. Written as DNA, the CDR3 is TGCGCCAGCAGTTTAGACACAGGGGGGAACACTGAAGCTTTCTTT.

This clone was found a few times. CDR3 region: CASSRLQGKGGNTIYF. As DNA, the CDR3 is TGTGCCAGCAGCAGGCTACAGGGGAAAGGTGGAAACACCATATATTTT. V usage is TRBV21-1 and J usage is TRBJ1-3; the table's D call of TRBD1 was not tested on the DNA. TRBV21-1 represents a pseudogene. The CDR3 contains 16 residues.

The chain couples TRBV19 to TRBJ2-3; perhaps TRBD2 as D (6 bases). V was shortened by 7 bases and J by 0 bases, with 20 bases between the two germline ends. The CDR3 is 17 amino acids. CDR1 and CDR2 (germline): LNHDA, SQIVND (reference sequence). DNA of the CDR3: TGTGCCAGTACGGGCGGGACTTCTTTCTCTAGCACAGATACGCAGTATTTT. It codes for CASTGGTSFSSTDTQYF. Filled out from reference TRBV19 and TRBJ2-3, the complete variable domain reads DGGITQSPKYLFRKEGQNVTLSCEQNLNHDAMYWYRQDPGQGLRLIYYSQIVNDFQKGDIAEGYSVSREKKESFPLTVTSAQKNPTAFYLCASTGGTSFSSTDTQYFGPGTRLTVL.

This chain's CDR3 is CASSSISGRGGELFF. The DNA for the CDR3 is TGTGCCAGCAGCTCGATAAGCGGGAGAGGCGGGGAGCTGTTTTTT. J is TRBJ2-2 and V is TRBV5-6; TRBD2 aligns across 8 bases. Germline V gene data show CDR1 as SGHDT and CDR2 as YYEEEE. There are 15 residues in the CDR3. V trimming: 3 bases; J trimming: 7 bases; junction bases outside the gene matches: 8.